This TCR beta chain was observed in a study of early T cells in non-severe SARS-CoV-2 infection. Whole-study results and caveats: Matching results from VDJdb favored anti-spike CD8 responses, leaving private and CD4 specificities undetected.

With 4 bases removed from V and 8 bases from J, the gap between germline ends came to 8 bases. CDR3 length: 11 amino acids. CDR1 is KGHSH, CDR2 LQKENI, per germline. As regards this clonotype: The antigen is unknown. This may be a read error: a much more frequent sequence differs by one nucleotide.

The library protocol tagged individual cDNA molecules with unique molecular identifiers. One entry per CDR3 protein, called by TCRdb with MiXCR from the 5' RACE reads. Of around 37,000 distinct CDR3 sequences listed, over 8.5% are singletons. Input material: whole blood. The rearrangement uses TRBV18 and TRBJ1-1; D perhaps matches TRBD1 (5 bases). This TCR was recovered from an adult who was a healthcare worker with PCR-confirmed SARS-CoV-2 infection or an uninfected control (not recorded which). DNA for the CDR3: TGTGCCAGCTCACTGACAGAGGAAGCTTTCTTT. Protein sequence: CASSLTEEAFF. The full variable domain, in which reference TRBV18 and TRBJ1-1 provide the parts outside the CDR3, is NAGVMQNPRHLVRRRGQEARLRCSPMKGHSHVYWYRQLPEEGLKFMVYLQKENIIDESGMPKERFSAEFPKEGPSILRIQQVVRGDSAAYFCASSLTEEAFFGQGTRLTVV.